This T cell receptor beta chain was identified in a study of Graves' ophthalmopathy and Graves' hyperthyroidism. This clonotype occurred a few times. The authors amplified TCR beta CDR3 regions from RNA transcripts. In the first round, RT-PCR was carried out with HTBI primers, and a multiplex PCR formed the second round. A single record per CDR3 protein comes from TCRdb applying MiXCR to the multiplex PCR reads. Of approximately 700,000 distinct CDR3 sequences in the sample, 40% were seen once. Diagnosis relied on clinical symptoms, serum thyroxine, TRAb, thyroid ultrasound and orbital computed tomography. The sequence came from an adult man with Graves' ophthalmopathy. Source material: peripheral blood.

In DNA form, the CDR3 reads TGCGCCAGCAGTGACCCGGGAGTAGAGACCCAGTACTTC. It yields the protein CASSDPGVETQYF. The V call is TRBV5-1, the J call TRBJ2-5, with D perhaps TRBD2 (6 bases). Deletions cut 5 bases from V and 4 bases from J, with 12 bases between. CDR1 and CDR2 (germline): SGHRS, YFSETQ. The CDR3 covers 13 residues. Using reference TRBV5-1 and TRBJ2-5 for the parts outside the CDR3, the full variable domain is KAGVTQTPRYLIKTRGQQVTLSCSPISGHRSVSWYQQTPGQGLQFLFEYFSETQRNKGNFPGRFSGRQFSNSRSEMNVSTLELGDSALYLCASSDPGVETQYFGPGTRLLVL.